The rows below give T cell receptor beta chains drawn from one sample of a study of blood T cells in healthy people across ages. One entry per CDR3 protein, called by TCRdb with MiXCR from the 5' RACE reads. The table lists fewer than 2,000,000 distinct CDR3 sequences, around 40% of them singletons. Sequenced material: blood. The receptor source for this set is a human donor in good health. The CDR3 runs from the conserved cysteine through the conserved F or W. The D gene is left open where the match is weak. Only part of the rows carry a size: once, few, many, or a class if the clone is expanded.

CDR3 DNA | CDR3 protein | V gene | D gene | J gene | clone size
TGTGCCAGCAGCTTTAGGGCGGGAGGCTCCTACAATGAGCAGTTCTTC | CASSFRAGGSYNEQFF | TRBV11-1 | TRBD2 | TRBJ2-1 | few
TGTGCCAGCAGTGAAGCGGGACTAGCGGGTTCCTACGAGCAGTACTTC | CASSEAGLAGSYEQYF | TRBV2 | TRBD2 | TRBJ2-7 | NA
TGTGCCAGCAGTTACGCGGGCGAGGGAAAGGGCTATGGCTACACCTTC | CASSYAGEGKGYGYTF | TRBV6-2/TRBV6-3 | NA | TRBJ1-2 | NA
TGTGCCACCAGTGAACAAACAATTCCCCAGGGGGCCCTGAACACTGAAGCTTTCTTT | CATSEQTIPQGALNTEAFF | TRBV24-1 | TRBD1 | TRBJ1-1 | few
TGTGCCAGCAGCCAGGAACCCTTCTACGAGCAGTACTTC | CASSQEPFYEQYF | TRBV4-2 | NA | TRBJ2-7 | once
TGTGCCAGCAGTTCGCGGGGGGGCCAGGAGCAGTTCTTC | CASSSRGGQEQFF | TRBV6-2/TRBV6-3 | TRBD2 | TRBJ2-1 | NA
TGTGCCATAGGGACTAGCGGCTACGAGCAGTACTTC | CAIGTSGYEQYF | TRBV10-3 | TRBD2 | TRBJ2-7 | NA
TGCGCCAGCAGCCGAGCGGGGGGGCCGGAGACCCAGTACTTC | CASSRAGGPETQYF | TRBV4-1 | TRBD2 | TRBJ2-5 | NA
TGTGCCAGCAGCTTATCCGTACCAGGCCACACTGAAGCTTTCTTT | CASSLSVPGHTEAFF | TRBV11-1 | NA | TRBJ1-1 | NA
TGTGCCAGCAGCTTAATTGGTGGGGTTGGTAATGAAAAACTGTTTTTT | CASSLIGGVGNEKLFF | TRBV7-2 | NA | TRBJ1-4 | NA
TGTGCCACCAGCAGAGATGAAGAGATGTTAGAGACCCAGTACTTC | CATSRDEEMLETQYF | TRBV15 | NA | TRBJ2-5 | few
TGTGCCAGCAGCTTAAGGGGACAGTCGGGGTACGAGCAGTACTTC | CASSLRGQSGYEQYF | TRBV13 | TRBD1 | TRBJ2-7 | few
TGTGCCAGCAGTTCCCCTAGCGGGGGGGCGGAAGAGACCCAGTACTTC | CASSSPSGGAEETQYF | TRBV28 | TRBD2 | TRBJ2-5 | few
TGTGCCAGCAGCAGGAGCGGGGCCCCTAAAATAGAGACCCAGTACTTC | CASSRSGAPKIETQYF | TRBV7-8 | TRBD2 | TRBJ2-5 | NA
TGTGCCATCAGTCGACAGGGTTCTGGAAACACCATATATTTT | CAISRQGSGNTIYF | TRBV10-3 | TRBD1 | TRBJ1-3 | NA